The sequence of this T cell receptor (beta chain) was determined in a study of T-cell memory formation after mild COVID-19. The study's findings and limits: Pre-infection memory showed some responding clones, and this suggested that cross-reactive memory joined. Clones contracting across day 15 to 85 had a balanced CD4/CD8 profile; later expanding clones leaned CD4+.

Concerning this clonotype: Its specificity is unknown.

TCRdb itself ran the 5' RACE reads through MiXCR, one entry per CDR3 protein. The sample has hundreds of thousands of distinct CDR3 sequences; around a sixth are singletons. Germline loops: CDR1 DFQATT, CDR2 SNEGSKA (reference sequence). CDR3 size: 15 residues. V dropped 1 base and J dropped 0 bases, with 12 bases sitting between them. V and J are TRBV20-1 and TRBJ2-5; D is unresolved. The source of this sequence is a man aged 18 to 29 who had mild COVID-19 (a few samples of this study predate the infection). Cell type and time point are not known. Sequencing used PBMCs or a T cell subset sorted from them (not recorded which). For the CDR3, the DNA is TGCAGTGCTAGAGTCTTAGCAGCGTACCAAGAGACCCAGTACTTC. Its protein is CSARVLAAYQETQYF.